The clone carrying this TCR beta chain was detected only a few times. Antigen: not known. This sample is part of a study of cytomegalovirus exposure and HLA in healthy donors. The germline CDR1 and CDR2 sequences are LNHDA and SQIVND (reference sequence). The CDR3 extends over 14 amino acids. V was shortened by 4 bases and J by 4 bases, with 11 bases between the two germline ends. Overall study results and limits: In a later analysis, parvovirus B19, influenza, CMV and Epstein-Barr virus appeared linked to several top co-occurrence clusters. Earlier analysis looked at TCR beta V segments, and most were productive about 90% or about 30% of the time. Cytomegalovirus-associated TCR beta chains were listed, numbering some 180. As a later analysis showed, a missense DCLRE1C variant was linked to trimming of TCR beta V- and J-genes.

The PCR made use of 60 Vbeta and 13 Jbeta primers. The method was immunoSEQ multiplex PCR; TCRdb's version includes in-frame clones alone and lacks a portion of them. This table holds some 140,000 clones, about 74% found once. The chain recombines TRBV19 with TRBJ1-5, with a tentative D call TRBD1 (5 bases). The receptor comes from a man aged 30-40 years in good health and CMV-seronegative. Sequenced input: PBMCs. CDR3 sequence (DNA): TGTGCCAGTAGTAGTGGACAACTTAATCAGCCCCAGCATTTT. Protein: CASSSGQLNQPQHF.